This paragraph reports one T cell receptor beta chain. Its matching antigen is unknown. The data derive from a study of T cells after yellow fever vaccination. About the research overall: The SMART-Seq v4 Ultra Low Input method served to prepare the low-cell-number fractions. Study-level results: Weaker, the secondary response had a peak occurring faster, on day 5 versus 15. Any FACS-sorted repertoire could hold abundant clonotypes that contaminate it from the bulk population.

Germline loops: CDR1 KGHDR, CDR2 SFDVKD. The germline V and J ends were trimmed by 2 bases and 2 bases, with 11 bases remaining between them. This CDR3 has 15 residues. TCRdb used MiXCR to reprocess the 5' RACE reads, holding one entry per CDR3 protein. Of some 320,000 distinct CDR3 sequences in the sample, around 4.5% are singletons; the top ten hold approximately 20%. This clonotype originated in a man aged 18 to 30 who received the YFV17D yellow fever vaccine. The V and J genes are TRBV24-1 and TRBJ2-5; TRBD1 is a possible D gene (5 bases). Sequenced material: PBMCs, taken 15 days after the yellow fever booster vaccination. The CDR3 DNA sequence: TGTGCCACCAGTGATTCTTGGGGCCAGCAAGAGACCCAGTACTTC. Translating it yields CATSDSWGQQETQYF.